The next 15 T cell receptor beta chains were all read from a single sample in a study of blood T cell repertoires in COVID-19. TCRdb's copy holds only in-frame clones and misses some; the assay was immunoSEQ multiplex PCR. The sample yields under 200,000 clones, around 89% seen once. The material sequenced was PBMCs or T cells enriched from blood (not recorded which). These receptors originate from a young woman who had recovered from COVID-19.

This clone has only one observation. The chain links TRBV10-3 to TRBJ1-1, with 8 bases identical to TRBD1. The CDR3 runs to 13 residues. V was pared by 4 bases and J by 8 bases, with 6 bases of the junction left unmatched. Germline loops: CDR1 ENHRY, CDR2 SYGVKD. The CDR3 DNA reads as TGTGCCATCAGTGCTGGGACAGGCCGGGAAGCTTTCTTT. Translated: CAISAGTGREAFF.

This clone was seen once. The J gene is TRBJ2-1, the V gene TRBV30; 7 nucleotides agree with TRBD1. The V and J ends lost 0 bases and 6 bases, in that order; junction bases with no gene match: 11. The CDR3 runs to 16 residues. The germline V gene encodes CDR1 GTSNPN and CDR2 SVGIG (reference sequence). The CDR3 reads CAWSVKIGGTGNEQFF. The CDR3 DNA reads TGTGCCTGGAGTGTTAAAATAGGGGGCACGGGCAATGAGCAGTTCTTC. The whole variable domain, remainder taken from reference TRBV30 and TRBJ2-1, is SQTIHQWPATLVQPVGSPLSLECTVEGTSNPNLYWYRQAAGRGLQLLFYSVGIGQISSEVPQNLSASRPQDRQFILSSKKLLLSDSGFYLCAWSVKIGGTGNEQFFGPGTRLTVL.

The chain is built from TRBV19 and TRBJ1-5, with 8 bases fitting TRBD1. The CDR3 consists of 13 residues. Losses at the gene ends were 5 bases for V and 7 bases for J; bases not matched to a gene: 4. Germline V lookup: CDR1 LNHDA, CDR2 SQIVND (reference sequence). The CDR3 spells CASSGQGLQPQHF. CDR3 nucleotides: TGTGCCAGTAGTGGACAGGGTCTCCAGCCCCAGCATTTT.

V usage is TRBV2 and J usage is TRBJ1-5; D ambiguous. CDR1 is SNHLY, CDR2 FYNNEI, per germline. Between the trimmed V and J ends, which lost 7 bases and 0 bases, there was a span of 4 bases. The length of the CDR3 is 12 residues. The CDR3 DNA follows: TGTGCCAGCACTAATAGCAATCAGCCCCAGCATTTT. Translating gives CASTNSNQPQHF.

The chain couples TRBV28 to TRBJ1-1, with D perhaps TRBD1 (6 bases). CDR1 is MDHEN and CDR2 is SYDVKM in the germline V gene. The CDR3 extends over 12 amino acids. V shed 11 bases and J shed 4 bases, with 14 bases lying between them. The CDR3 region is CAVWDKLTEAFF. CDR3 nucleotide sequence: TGTGCCGTCTGGGACAAACTCACTGAAGCTTTCTTT.

In this sample, this clone turned up once. J is TRBJ2-6 and V is TRBV9; D is ambiguous. CDR1 is SGDLS and CDR2 is YYNGEE in the germline V gene. The CDR3 runs 15 residues. The germline V and J ends were trimmed by 2 bases and 0 bases, with 6 bases remaining between them. The CDR3 sequence is CASSVFFSGANVLTF. The DNA for the CDR3 is TGTGCCAGCAGCGTTTTCTTCTCTGGGGCCAACGTCCTGACTTTC.

The chain carries TRBV27 and TRBJ1-2, with TRBD1 matching over 8 bases. This CDR3 has 14 residues. The V gene's germline CDR1 is MNHEY and CDR2 SMNVEV (reference sequence). With V trimmed by 0 bases and J by 7 bases, 4 bases remained unmatched. CDR3 sequence: CASSLSVGTGGYTF. Here the CDR3 DNA reads TGTGCCAGCAGTTTATCTGTCGGGACAGGTGGCTACACCTTC.

The V gene is TRBV6-6, the J gene TRBJ2-1, with TRBD2 matching over 12 bases. The CDR3 length is 16 residues. Unmatched junction bases numbered 7, after V lost 6 bases and J lost 4 bases. Per the germline V gene, CDR1 is MNHNY and CDR2 is SVGAGI (reference sequence). CDR3 protein: CASSRSLAGGYNEQFF. The CDR3 DNA follows: TGTGCCAGCAGCCGATCACTAGCGGGAGGTTACAATGAGCAGTTCTTC.

J is TRBJ2-2 and V is TRBV10-2, with a tentative D call TRBD2 (6 bases). Looked up from germline, CDR1 is WSHSY and CDR2 is SAAADI. The ends were cut back, 7 bases at V and 1 base at J, with 10 bases in the middle. The CDR3 has 14 amino acids. The DNA of the CDR3 is TGCGCCAGCAAACTAGCCTTGAACACCGGGGAGCTGTTTTTT. Its protein is CASKLALNTGELFF.

J is TRBJ1-2 and V is TRBV21-1; the DNA was not compared with TRBD1, the D call given in the table. TRBV21-1 is marked as a pseudogene. The CDR3 length is 15 residues. The CDR3 DNA reads TGTGCCAGCAGCAAATGTAGCAGGGGCGGCTATGGCTACACCTTC. The encoded protein is CASSKCSRGGYGYTF.

The J gene is TRBJ2-1, the V gene TRBV6-4, with 7 bases matching TRBD1. Trimming removed 4 bases from V and 0 bases from J; junction bases left unmatched: 6. Germline V gene data show CDR1 as MRHNA and CDR2 as SNTAGT. The CDR3 covers 16 residues. For the CDR3, the DNA is TGTGCCAGCAGTGCCCGACAGGGATCCTCCTACAATGAGCAGTTCTTC. Protein product: CASSARQGSSYNEQFF.

The chain has TRBV5-1 and TRBJ2-7; 7 bases match TRBD1. This CDR3 is 13 amino acids long. The V gene end was trimmed by 3 bases and the J gene end by 4 bases; junction bases not matched to a gene: 4. The germline gives CDR1 SGHRS, CDR2 YFSETQ. The DNA of the CDR3 is TGCGCCAGCAGCTCTAGGACAGGATACGAGCAGTACTTC. It translates to CASSSRTGYEQYF.

The gene calls are TRBV28 and TRBJ1-1; D is perhaps TRBD1 (5 bases). The CDR3 spans 15 residues. Trimming took off 3 bases at V and 2 bases at J, with 13 bases between the two ends. Germline V gene data show CDR1 as MDHEN and CDR2 as SYDVKM. Written as DNA, the CDR3 is TGTGCCAGCAGTTTGGTAAGGGGAAGAAACACTGAAGCTTTCTTT. Translated, it gives CASSLVRGRNTEAFF.

The CDR3 nucleotides are TGTGCCAGCAGTGAATCTAGAGTCGAGCAGTACTTC. Protein: CASSESRVEQYF. The chain employs TRBV2 and TRBJ2-7, with D hard to call. V lost 2 bases and J 6 bases, leaving 8 bases between the germline ends. CDR3 length: 12 amino acids. Germline lookup yields CDR1 SNHLY and CDR2 FYNNEI.

V is TRBV28 and J is TRBJ1-2; D is unclear. The CDR3 loop spans 16 amino acids. Germline V lookup: CDR1 MDHEN, CDR2 SYDVKM. The V end was cut by 1 base, the J end by 4 bases, with 16 bases between. CDR3 residues: CASSLSTAYLPYGYTF. DNA for the CDR3: TGTGCCAGCAGTTTATCCACAGCTTACTTACCCTATGGCTACACCTTC.